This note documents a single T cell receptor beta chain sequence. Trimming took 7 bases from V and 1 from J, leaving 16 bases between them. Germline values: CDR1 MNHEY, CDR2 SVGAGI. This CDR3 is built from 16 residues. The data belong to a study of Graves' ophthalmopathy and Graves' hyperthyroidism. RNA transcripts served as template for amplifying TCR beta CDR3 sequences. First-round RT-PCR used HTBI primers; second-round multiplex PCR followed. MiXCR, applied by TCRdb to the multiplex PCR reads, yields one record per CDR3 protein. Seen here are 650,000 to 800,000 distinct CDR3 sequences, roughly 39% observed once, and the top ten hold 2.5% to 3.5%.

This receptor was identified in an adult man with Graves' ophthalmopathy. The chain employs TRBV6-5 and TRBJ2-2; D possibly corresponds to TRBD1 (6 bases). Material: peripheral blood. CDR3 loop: CASTLGQNGNTGELFF. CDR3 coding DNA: TGTGCCAGCACTCTCGGACAGAACGGGAACACCGGGGAGCTGTTTTTT.